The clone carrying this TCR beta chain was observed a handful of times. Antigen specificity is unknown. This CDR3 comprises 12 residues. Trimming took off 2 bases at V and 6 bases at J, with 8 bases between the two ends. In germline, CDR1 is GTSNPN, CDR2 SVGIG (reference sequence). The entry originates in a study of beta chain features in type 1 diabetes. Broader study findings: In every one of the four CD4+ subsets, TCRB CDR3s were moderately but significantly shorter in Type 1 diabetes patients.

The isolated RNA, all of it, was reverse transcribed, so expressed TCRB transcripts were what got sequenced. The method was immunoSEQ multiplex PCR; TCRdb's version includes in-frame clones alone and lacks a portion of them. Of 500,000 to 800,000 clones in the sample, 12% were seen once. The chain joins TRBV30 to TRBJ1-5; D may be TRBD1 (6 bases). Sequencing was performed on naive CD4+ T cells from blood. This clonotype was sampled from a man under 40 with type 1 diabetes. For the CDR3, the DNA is TGTGCCTGGAGTAGGGGGTTTCAGCCCCAGCATTTT. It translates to CAWSRGFQPQHF.